Following are 18 T cell receptor beta chains from one sample sequenced in a study of technical replicates of blood from a handful of donors. Repertoires were generated with immunoSEQ multiplex PCR, while TCRdb's copy carries only in-frame clones and drops some. The sample records roughly 80,000 clones, roughly 96% being singletons. Sequencing used T cells isolated from PBMCs. The receptor set was obtained from a human donor in good health.

The CDR3 DNA follows: TGTGCCAGCAGCTTAGCGAGCGGGGGTACCTACGAGCAGTACTTC. This gives the protein CASSLASGGTYEQYF. This chain connects TRBV7-8 to TRBJ2-7; 8 nucleotides align to TRBD2. The V gene end was trimmed by 0 bases and the J gene end by 2 bases; junction bases not matched to a gene: 3. The CDR3 is made up of 15 amino acids. Germline V gives CDR1 SGHVS, CDR2 FQNEAQ.

The chain couples TRBV18 to TRBJ1-5; D is possibly TRBD1 (5 bases). V gave up 2 bases and J gave up 4 bases, with 12 bases separating them. This CDR3 has 15 amino acids. CDR1 is KGHSH, CDR2 LQKENI, per germline. CDR3 sequence reads: CASSPSSGLNQPQHF. CDR3 bases: TGTGCCAGCTCACCATCATCAGGGCTTAATCAGCCCCAGCATTTT.

V gene TRBV6-4 combines with J gene TRBJ2-7, with D possibly being TRBD1 (5 bases). This CDR3 is built from 11 residues. Germline assignment: CDR1 MRHNA and CDR2 SNTAGT. Deletions cut 8 bases from V and 1 base from J, with 6 bases between. The CDR3 DNA is TGTGCCAGCGACAGTTCCTACGAGCAGTACTTC. It codes for CASDSSYEQYF.

The CDR3 sequence is CSVEEGYTF. In DNA form, the CDR3 reads TGCAGCGTTGAGGAGGGCTACACCTTC. The chain uses TRBV29-1 and TRBJ1-2; unclear D gene. The CDR3 sequence is 9 residues long. V was pared by 3 bases and J by 8 bases, with 4 bases between. Germline values: CDR1 SQVTM, CDR2 ANQGSEA.

The chain links TRBV5-6 to TRBJ2-2; 9 bases agree with TRBD1. This CDR3 comprises 14 residues. Germline V gives CDR1 SGHDT, CDR2 YYEEEE. V gave up 6 bases and J gave up 5 bases; unmatched junction bases: 5. In nucleotides, the CDR3 is TGTGCCAGCAATTTACAGGGGGCAACCGGGGAGCTGTTTTTT. This sequence encodes CASNLQGATGELFF.

This clone appeared once. The J gene is TRBJ2-5, the V gene TRBV11-2; D is undetermined. The better agreement between TRBJ2-7 and the DNA end casts doubt on the J call. The CDR3 is made up of 14 amino acids. Germline-derived CDR1 and CDR2 are SGHAT and FQNNGV. The CDR3 loop reads CASSLAPRTYEQYF. Here the CDR3 DNA reads TGTGCCAGCAGCTTAGCTCCCCGTACCTACGAGCAGTACTTC.

V and J are TRBV11-3 and TRBJ2-7; weak D call: TRBD2 (5 bases). In germline, CDR1 is SGHNT, CDR2 YENEEA. The CDR3 extends over 14 amino acids. Trimming left V 1 base short and J 3 bases short, with 10 bases between. The CDR3 is CASSLGVDYYEQYF. CDR3 DNA sequence: TGTGCCAGCAGCTTAGGGGTCGACTACTACGAGCAGTACTTC.

This rearrangement joins TRBV28 to TRBJ1-5, with D hard to call. V gave up 1 base and J gave up 6 bases, with 19 bases separating them. The germline V gene has CDR1 MDHEN and CDR2 SYDVKM. The CDR3 runs to 17 residues. This chain's CDR3 is CASSLYFSALGAQPQHF. The CDR3 DNA sequence: TGTGCCAGCAGTTTATACTTCTCGGCCCTTGGAGCTCAGCCCCAGCATTTT.

This rearrangement joins TRBV5-1 to TRBJ1-1; D perhaps matches TRBD1 (5 bases). Germline V gene sequence: CDR1 SGHRS, CDR2 YFSETQ. CDR3 length: 14 amino acids. Between the trimmed V and J ends, which lost 4 bases and 1 base, there was a span of 11 bases. This CDR3 is CASSPPGGNTEAFF. CDR3 bases: TGCGCCAGCAGCCCACCCGGGGGGAACACTGAAGCTTTCTTT.

The rearrangement links TRBV6-1 to TRBJ2-7; 10 bases are shared with TRBD1. Germline loops: CDR1 MNHNS, CDR2 SASEGT. Losses at the gene ends were 10 bases for V and 4 bases for J; bases not matched to a gene: 10. This CDR3 is 14 amino acids long. The CDR3 here is CATPRDRGSYEQYF. The DNA for the CDR3 is TGTGCCACCCCCCGGGACAGGGGATCTTACGAGCAGTACTTC.

The rearrangement links TRBV6-1 to TRBJ1-1; maybe TRBD1 (6 bases). V lost 3 bases, J lost 3 bases, and 8 bases lay in between. Per the germline V gene, CDR1 is MNHNS and CDR2 is SASEGT. This CDR3 spans 13 amino acids. The CDR3 is CASSEQGYTEAFF. Written as DNA, the CDR3 is TGTGCCAGCAGTGAGCAGGGGTACACTGAAGCTTTCTTT.

The chain couples TRBV9 to TRBJ2-6, with D possibly matching TRBD2 (7 bases). V was trimmed by 7 bases and J by 2 bases, leaving 19 bases between them. The CDR3 sequence is 17 residues long. Germline V gene data show CDR1 as SGDLS and CDR2 as YYNGEE. The CDR3 region is CASSRGALEAGANVLTF. The CDR3 DNA follows: TGTGCCAGCTCCCGGGGGGCGTTAGAAGCTGGGGCCAACGTCCTGACTTTC.

The chain combines TRBV9 with TRBJ1-2; no firm D call. Per the germline V gene, CDR1 is SGDLS and CDR2 is YYNGEE. V gave up 6 bases and J gave up 7 bases, with 19 bases separating them. The CDR3 extends over 14 amino acids. CDR3 in amino acids: CASTPEEGWGGYTF. The CDR3 bases are TGTGCCAGCACCCCGGAGGAGGGATGGGGTGGCTACACCTTC.

The V and J genes are TRBV6-5 and TRBJ2-7; TRBD2 matches at 7 bases. The ends lost 0 bases at V and 7 bases at J; junction bases unmatched: 9. The CDR3 has 15 residues. Germline CDR1 reads MNHEY; CDR2 reads SVGAGI. CDR3: CASSYSEREAREQYF. The CDR3 region has the DNA TGTGCCAGCAGTTACTCTGAGCGGGAAGCCCGTGAGCAGTACTTC.

V and J are TRBV4-1 and TRBJ2-7, with no clear D. The CDR3 loop spans 15 amino acids. CDR1 is MGHRA, CDR2 YSYEKL, per germline. The V and J ends lost 0 bases and 0 bases respectively, with 9 bases between them. CDR3 sequence (DNA): TGCGCCAGCAGCCAAGATTTTATATCCTCCTACGAGCAGTACTTC. Translated: CASSQDFISSYEQYF.

This rearrangement joins TRBV5-1 to TRBJ1-1, with no clear D. Germline CDR1 is SGHRS and CDR2 is YFSETQ. This CDR3 region has 16 residues. Trimming cost V 4 bases and J 0 bases, with 16 bases left between them. The CDR3 coding sequence is TGCGCCAGCAGCCCCGGCGGGCTGGCGCTGAACACTGAAGCTTTCTTT. Protein sequence: CASSPGGLALNTEAFF.

This clone occurred a few times. This sequence joins TRBV30 and TRBJ2-1; D might be TRBD1 (5 bases). Germline V gene sequence: CDR1 GTSNPN, CDR2 SVGIG (reference sequence). With 0 bases removed from V and 10 bases from J, the gap between germline ends came to 10 bases. CDR3 length: 12 residues. CDR3 residues: CAWSVVREEQFF. The CDR3 DNA follows: TGTGCCTGGAGTGTAGTCAGGGAAGAGCAGTTCTTC.

This clone turned up a few times. This sequence joins TRBV30 and TRBJ2-1, with D tentatively TRBD2 (6 bases). The CDR3 loop spans 12 amino acids. V lost 8 bases, J lost 9 bases, and 17 bases lay in between. The V gene's germline CDR1 is GTSNPN and CDR2 SVGIG (reference sequence). The CDR3 region is CASGLDSGEQFF. Written as DNA, the CDR3 is TGTGCCAGCGGCCTCGATAGCGGTGAGCAGTTCTTC.